The rows below give T cell receptor beta chains drawn from one sample of a study of CD8 T cells in ankylosing spondylitis. MiXCR, applied by TCRdb to the 5' RACE reads, yields one record per CDR3 protein. The sample lists 700,000 to 1,000,000 distinct CDR3 sequences, roughly 12% occurring once. Sequencing used blood, either unsorted or a sorted T cell fraction (not recorded which). The receptors stem from a male donor with ankylosing spondylitis. Each CDR3 is given with its conserved first and last residue. The order of the fields is J gene, V gene, clone size, D gene, CDR3 protein, CDR3 DNA. D genes are given only for firm matches. Clone size is shown for a subset of rows, as once, few, many or a class of expanded clone.

J: TRBJ1-4
V: TRBV29-1
size: many
D: -
CDR3: CSGTSGDEKLFF
DNA: TGCAGCGGAACTTCGGGGGATGAAAAACTGTTTTTT

J: TRBJ2-2
V: TRBV5-1
size: few
D: -
CDR3: CASSPNIGTGELFF
DNA: TGCGCCAGCAGCCCAAATATAGGCACCGGGGAGCTGTTTTTT

J: TRBJ2-3
V: TRBV7-2
size: -
D: -
CDR3: CATAPRGTDTQYF
DNA: TGTGCCACCGCCCCACGGGGCACAGATACGCAGTATTTT

J: TRBJ2-7
V: TRBV6-5
size: few
D: TRBD2
CDR3: CASSYSKASGEQYF
DNA: TGTGCCAGCAGTTACTCGAAGGCTAGCGGCGAGCAGTACTTC

J: TRBJ2-7
V: TRBV2
size: few
D: -
CDR3: CASSPEDSYEQYF
DNA: TGTGCCAGCAGTCCAGAGGATTCCTACGAGCAGTACTTC

J: TRBJ2-1
V: TRBV24-1
size: -
D: -
CDR3: CATSDRSTTGNEQFF
DNA: TGTGCCACCAGTGACCGAAGCACTACCGGGAATGAGCAGTTCTTC

J: TRBJ1-1
V: TRBV20-1
size: -
D: TRBD1
CDR3: CSAGPGQRAFF
DNA: TGCAGTGCTGGACCGGGACAGAGGGCTTTCTTT

J: TRBJ2-1
V: TRBV6-2/TRBV6-3
size: -
D: TRBD2
CDR3: CASLGGRSSYNEQFF
DNA: TGTGCCAGCCTGGGGGGGAGGAGCTCCTACAATGAGCAGTTCTTC

J: TRBJ1-6
V: TRBV9
size: few
D: -
CDR3: CASSPFFDSPLHF
DNA: TGTGCCAGCAGTCCATTCTTCGACTCACCCCTCCACTTT

J: TRBJ1-1
V: TRBV5-6
size: -
D: -
CDR3: CASSPFGRSNTEAFF
DNA: TGTGCCAGCAGCCCCTTTGGACGGTCGAACACTGAAGCTTTCTTT

J: TRBJ2-1
V: TRBV12-3/TRBV12-4
size: many
D: TRBD2
CDR3: CASRSSGRYNDEQFF
DNA: TGTGCCAGCAGGTCTAGCGGGAGATACAATGATGAGCAGTTCTTC